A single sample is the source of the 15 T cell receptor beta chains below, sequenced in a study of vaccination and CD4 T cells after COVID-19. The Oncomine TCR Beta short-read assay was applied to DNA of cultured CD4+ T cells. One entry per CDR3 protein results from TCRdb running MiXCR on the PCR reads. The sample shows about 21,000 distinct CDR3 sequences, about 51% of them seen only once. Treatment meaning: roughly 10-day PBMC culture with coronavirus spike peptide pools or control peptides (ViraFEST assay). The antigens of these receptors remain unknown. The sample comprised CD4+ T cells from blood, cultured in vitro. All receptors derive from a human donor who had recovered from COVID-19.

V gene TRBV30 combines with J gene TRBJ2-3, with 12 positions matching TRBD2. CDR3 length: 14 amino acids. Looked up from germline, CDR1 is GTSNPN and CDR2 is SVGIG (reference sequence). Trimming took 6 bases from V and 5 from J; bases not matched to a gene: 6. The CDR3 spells CACPSGGAGDTQYF. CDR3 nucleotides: TGTGCCTGCCCTAGCGGGGGGGCAGGAGATACGCAGTATTTT.

CDR3 sequence (DNA): TGCGCCAGCAGCTTGGGGGACAGCAGCAATCAGCCCCAGCATTTT. Translated: CASSLGDSSNQPQHF. V gene TRBV5-1 combines with J gene TRBJ1-5, with 7 bases identical to TRBD1. This CDR3 is 15 amino acids long. V trimming: 0 bases; J trimming: 1 base; junction bases outside the gene matches: 1. Germline V gene lookup returns CDR1 SGHRS and CDR2 YFSETQ.

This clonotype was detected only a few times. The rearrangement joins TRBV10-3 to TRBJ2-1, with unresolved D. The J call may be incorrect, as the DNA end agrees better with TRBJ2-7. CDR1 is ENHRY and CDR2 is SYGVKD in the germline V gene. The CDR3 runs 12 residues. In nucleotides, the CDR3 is TGTGCCATCAGTGAGAACGACTACGAGCAGTACTTC. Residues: CAISENDYEQYF.

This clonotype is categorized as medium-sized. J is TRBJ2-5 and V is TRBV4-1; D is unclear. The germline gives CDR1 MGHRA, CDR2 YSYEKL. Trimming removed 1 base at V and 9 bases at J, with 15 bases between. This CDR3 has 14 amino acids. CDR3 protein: CASSQALTTSSQYF. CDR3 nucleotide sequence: TGCGCCAGCAGCCAAGCCCTCACTACCTCGTCCCAGTACTTC.

For the CDR3, the DNA is TGTGCCAGCAGCTTTTCTGGTGCCGAGACCCAGTACTTC. Translated, it gives CASSFSGAETQYF. The gene calls are TRBV11-3 and TRBJ2-5, with D hard to call. V was trimmed by 3 bases and J by 5 bases, leaving 10 bases between them. Germline assignment: CDR1 SGHNT and CDR2 YENEEA. CDR3 length: 13 amino acids.

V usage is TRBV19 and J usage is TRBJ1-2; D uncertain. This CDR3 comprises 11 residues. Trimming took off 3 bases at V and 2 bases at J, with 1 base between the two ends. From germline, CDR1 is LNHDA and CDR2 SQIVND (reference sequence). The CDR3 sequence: CASSMNYGYTF. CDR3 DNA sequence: TGTGCCAGTAGTATGAACTATGGCTACACCTTC.

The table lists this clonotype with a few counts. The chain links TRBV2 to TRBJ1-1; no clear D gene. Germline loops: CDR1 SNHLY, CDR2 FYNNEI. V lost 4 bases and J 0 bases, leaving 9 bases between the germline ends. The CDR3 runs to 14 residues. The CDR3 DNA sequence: TGTGCCAGCAGTGGGTCGGGATTGAACACTGAAGCTTTCTTT. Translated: CASSGSGLNTEAFF.

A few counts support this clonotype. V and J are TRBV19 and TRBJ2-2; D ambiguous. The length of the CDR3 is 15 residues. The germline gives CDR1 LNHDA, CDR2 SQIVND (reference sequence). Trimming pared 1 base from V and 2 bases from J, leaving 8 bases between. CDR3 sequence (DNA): TGTGCCAGTAGTATAGGGGAAGGAAACACCGGGGAGCTGTTTTTT. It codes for CASSIGEGNTGELFF.

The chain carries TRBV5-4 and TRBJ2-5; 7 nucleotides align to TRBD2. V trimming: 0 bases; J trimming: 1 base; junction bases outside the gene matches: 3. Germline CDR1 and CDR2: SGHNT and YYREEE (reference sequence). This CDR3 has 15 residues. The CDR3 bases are TGTGCCAGCAGCTTGGAGCTAGCGGCCCAAGAGACCCAGTACTTC. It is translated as CASSLELAAQETQYF. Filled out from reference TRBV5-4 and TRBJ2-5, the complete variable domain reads ETGVTQSPTHLIKTRGQQVTLRCSSQSGHNTVSWYQQALGQGPQFIFQYYREEENGRGNFPPRFSGLQFPNYSSELNVNALELDDSALYLCASSLELAAQETQYFGPGTRLLVL.

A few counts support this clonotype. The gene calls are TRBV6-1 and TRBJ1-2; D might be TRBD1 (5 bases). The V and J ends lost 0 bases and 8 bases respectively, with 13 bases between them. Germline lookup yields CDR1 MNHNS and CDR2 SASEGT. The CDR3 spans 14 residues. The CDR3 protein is CASSEAGAARGYTF. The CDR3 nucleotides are TGTGCCAGCAGTGAAGCCGGGGCAGCTCGGGGCTACACCTTC.

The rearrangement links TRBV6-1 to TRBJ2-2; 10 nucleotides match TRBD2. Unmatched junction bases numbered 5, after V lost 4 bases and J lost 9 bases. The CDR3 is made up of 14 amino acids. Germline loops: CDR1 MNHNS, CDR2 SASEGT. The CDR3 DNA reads TGTGCCAGCAGTGGAGCGGGGGGGCGTCGGGAGCTGTTTTTT. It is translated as CASSGAGGRRELFF.

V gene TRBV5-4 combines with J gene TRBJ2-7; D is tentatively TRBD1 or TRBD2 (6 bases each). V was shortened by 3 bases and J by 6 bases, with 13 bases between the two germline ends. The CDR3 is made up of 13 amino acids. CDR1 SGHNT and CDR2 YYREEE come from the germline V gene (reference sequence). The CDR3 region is CASSSQGRLEQYF. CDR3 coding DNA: TGTGCCAGCAGCTCTCAGGGGAGGCTCGAGCAGTACTTC. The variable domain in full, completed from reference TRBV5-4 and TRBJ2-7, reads ETGVTQSPTHLIKTRGQQVTLRCSSQSGHNTVSWYQQALGQGPQFIFQYYREEENGRGNFPPRFSGLQFPNYSSELNVNALELDDSALYLCASSSQGRLEQYFGPGTRLTVT.

The CDR3 bases are TGCAGTGCTAGCCCTCTCATTAGCGGGAGGGGCGAGACCCAGTACTTC. Protein product: CSASPLISGRGETQYF. The chain carries TRBV20-1 and TRBJ2-5, with TRBD2 identical over 11 bases. Germline V gene lookup returns CDR1 DFQATT and CDR2 SNEGSKA (reference sequence). This CDR3 region has 16 residues. The V segment lost 3 bases and the J segment 5 bases; nucleotides outside the gene matches: 11.

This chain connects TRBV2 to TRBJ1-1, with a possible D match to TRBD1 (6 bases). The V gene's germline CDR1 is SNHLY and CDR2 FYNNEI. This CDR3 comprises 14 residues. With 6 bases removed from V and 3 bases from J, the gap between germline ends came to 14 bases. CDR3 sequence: CASRGRGWDTEAFF. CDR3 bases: TGTGCCAGCAGGGGCAGGGGTTGGGACACTGAAGCTTTCTTT.

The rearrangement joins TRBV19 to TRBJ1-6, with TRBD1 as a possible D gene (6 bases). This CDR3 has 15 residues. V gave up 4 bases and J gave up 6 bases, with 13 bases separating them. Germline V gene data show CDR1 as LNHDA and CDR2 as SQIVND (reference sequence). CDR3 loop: CASSTGQTSNSPLHF. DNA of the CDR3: TGTGCCAGTAGTACCGGACAGACATCTAATTCACCCCTCCACTTT.